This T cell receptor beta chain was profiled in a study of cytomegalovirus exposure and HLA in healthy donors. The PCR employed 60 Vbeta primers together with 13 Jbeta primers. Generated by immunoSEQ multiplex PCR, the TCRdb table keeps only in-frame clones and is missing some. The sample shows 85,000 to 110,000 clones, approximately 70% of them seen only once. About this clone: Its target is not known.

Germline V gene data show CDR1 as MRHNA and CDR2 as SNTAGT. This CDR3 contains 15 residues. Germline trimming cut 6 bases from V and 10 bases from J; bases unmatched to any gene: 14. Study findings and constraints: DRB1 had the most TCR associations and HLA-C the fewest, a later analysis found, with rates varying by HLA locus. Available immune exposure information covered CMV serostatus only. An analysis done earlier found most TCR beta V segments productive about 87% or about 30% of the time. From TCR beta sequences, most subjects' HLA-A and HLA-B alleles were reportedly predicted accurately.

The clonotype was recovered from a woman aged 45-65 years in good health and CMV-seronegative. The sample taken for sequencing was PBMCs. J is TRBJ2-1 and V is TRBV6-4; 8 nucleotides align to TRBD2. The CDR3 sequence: CASRRLSGGRYEQFF. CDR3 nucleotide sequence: TGTGCCAGCAGACGACTGAGCGGGGGAAGGTACGAGCAGTTCTTC.